These 24 T cell receptor beta chains share one sample of origin, sequenced in a study of T cell responses to AZD1222 COVID-19 vaccine. This table comes from immunoSEQ multiplex PCR, and its TCRdb copy is limited to in-frame clones, with some not included. The table shows 77,000 or so clones, with roughly 88% occurring only once. Sequenced material: peripheral blood, taken on day 0 of AZD1222 vaccination. The receptors come from an adult in good health.

This clone has more than one count but fewer than ten. J is TRBJ2-2 and V is TRBV6-1; D gene ambiguous. The CDR3 has 14 amino acids. Germline-derived CDR1 and CDR2 are MNHNS and SASEGT. V was pared by 1 base and J by 2 bases, with 5 bases between. CDR3: CASSEGRNTGELFF. CDR3 nucleotides: TGTGCCAGCAGTGAAGGGAGAAACACCGGGGAGCTGTTTTTT.

The chain combines TRBV19 with TRBJ2-7; 9 nucleotides align to TRBD2. CDR1 is LNHDA and CDR2 is SQIVND in the germline V gene (reference sequence). The CDR3 is 15 residues long. Trimming cost V 5 bases and J 4 bases; bases outside gene matches: 9. Written as DNA, the CDR3 is TGTGCCAGTAGTCGGGTAGCGGGGGACGAATACGAGCAGTACTTC. It translates to CASSRVAGDEYEQYF.

CDR3 sequence: CASSSGTFYNEQFF. CDR3 in DNA: TGTGCCAGCAGCTCCGGGACCTTCTACAATGAGCAGTTCTTC. The V call is TRBV27, the J call TRBJ2-1; either TRBD1 or TRBD2 may fit D (5 bases each). Trimming cost V 6 bases and J 3 bases, with 12 bases left between them. Germline V gives CDR1 MNHEY, CDR2 SMNVEV (reference sequence). CDR3 length: 14 amino acids.

V gene TRBV7-9 combines with J gene TRBJ2-3; no clear D gene. Germline values: CDR1 SEHNR, CDR2 FQNEAQ (reference sequence). The germline V and J ends were trimmed by 1 base and 6 bases, with 8 bases remaining between them. The CDR3 totals 13 residues. The CDR3 loop reads CASSLGHSDTQYF. CDR3 nucleotide sequence: TGTGCCAGCAGCTTAGGTCACTCGGATACGCAGTATTTT. Based on the CDR3 plus reference TRBV7-9 and TRBJ2-3, the full variable domain is DTGVSQNPRHKITKRGQNVTFRCDPISEHNRLYWYRQTLGQGPEFLTYFQNEAQLEKSRLLSDRFSAERPKGSFSTLEIQRTEQGDSAMYLCASSLGHSDTQYFGPGTRLTVL.

The chain joins TRBV25-1 to TRBJ1-2; D might be TRBD1 (5 bases). The CDR3 contains 13 residues. Germline V gene lookup returns CDR1 MGHDK and CDR2 SYGVNS. V shed 6 bases and J shed 6 bases, with 14 bases lying between them. This chain's CDR3 is CASRREGLDGYTF. DNA for the CDR3: TGTGCCAGCAGGAGGGAGGGGCTAGATGGCTACACCTTC.

The chain has TRBV6-4 and TRBJ2-1; 8 positions match TRBD1. This CDR3 region has 15 residues. The V gene end was trimmed by 2 bases and the J gene end by 10 bases; junction bases not matched to a gene: 10. CDR1 MRHNA and CDR2 SNTAGT come from the germline V gene. CDR3 loop: CASSDGRQGAREQFF. In nucleotides, the CDR3 is TGTGCCAGCAGTGACGGTAGGCAGGGGGCGCGGGAGCAGTTCTTC.

CDR3 loop: CASSLGRPNTEAFF. CDR3 nucleotide sequence: TGTGCCAGCAGCTTGGGCAGGCCGAACACTGAAGCTTTCTTT. The chain is built from TRBV5-4 and TRBJ1-1; D remains unclear. The V end was cut by 0 bases, the J end by 1 base, with 7 bases between. This CDR3 spans 14 amino acids. Germline V CDR1 and CDR2: SGHNT, YYREEE (reference sequence). Full variable domain (remainder filled in from reference TRBV5-4 and TRBJ1-1): ETGVTQSPTHLIKTRGQQVTLRCSSQSGHNTVSWYQQALGQGPQFIFQYYREEENGRGNFPPRFSGLQFPNYSSELNVNALELDDSALYLCASSLGRPNTEAFFGQGTRLTVV.

The chain is built from TRBV5-6 and TRBJ1-2, with 12 nucleotides matching TRBD1. J was trimmed by 7 bases and V by 2 bases; bases with no gene match: 12. This CDR3 spans 17 amino acids. The germline CDR1 and CDR2 sequences are SGHDT and YYEEEE. The CDR3 sequence: CASSFPGTGGARGGYTF. The CDR3 DNA follows: TGTGCCAGCAGCTTTCCCGGGACAGGGGGCGCGAGGGGTGGCTACACCTTC.

This chain joins TRBV7-9 and TRBJ1-5; TRBD1 is a possible D gene (5 bases). Germline V gene lookup returns CDR1 SEHNR and CDR2 FQNEAQ (reference sequence). CDR3 length equals 16 residues. With 1 base removed from V and 1 base from J, the gap between germline ends came to 11 bases. CDR3 protein: CASSLVQGGSNQPQHF. CDR3 in DNA: TGTGCCAGCAGCTTAGTCCAGGGCGGGAGCAATCAGCCCCAGCATTTT.

As DNA, the CDR3 is TGTGCCACCAGCAGGGACGGGTCCTCTGGGGCCAACGTCCTGACTTTC. Protein: CATSRDGSSGANVLTF. This sequence joins TRBV15 and TRBJ2-6; D remains unclear. Germline lookup yields CDR1 LNHNV and CDR2 YYDKDF (reference sequence). The CDR3 has 16 amino acids. V lost 3 bases and J 0 bases, leaving 9 bases between the germline ends.

This rearrangement joins TRBV27 to TRBJ2-1, with 8 positions matching TRBD2. Germline CDR1 MNHEY, CDR2 SMNVEV (reference sequence). V lost 8 bases and J lost 2; bases outside the gene matches: 2. This CDR3 is 13 amino acids long. CDR3 DNA sequence: TGTGCCAGCCGGCGGGGGGCCTACAATGAGCAGTTCTTC. This encodes CASRRGAYNEQFF.

This clone was observed a handful of times. The chain joins TRBV29-1 to TRBJ2-3; D uncertain. Between the trimmed V and J ends, which lost 2 bases and 3 bases, there was a span of 9 bases. Germline V CDR1 and CDR2: SQVTM, ANQGSEA. CDR3 length: 13 amino acids. CDR3 coding DNA: TGCAGCGTTGAAATTTCGTCTACAGATACGCAGTATTTT. Encoded protein: CSVEISSTDTQYF.

The V call is TRBV30, the J call TRBJ1-4, with a possible D match to TRBD1 (5 bases). The length of the CDR3 is 13 residues. The V end was cut by 2 bases, the J end by 14 bases, with 18 bases between. Germline loops: CDR1 GTSNPN, CDR2 SVGIG (reference sequence). The CDR3 bases are TGTGCCTGGAGTAATTCGGGGTTTCGGGGGCTGTTTTTT. This translates into CAWSNSGFRGLFF.

In this sample, this clone turned up a few times. This chain connects TRBV14 to TRBJ1-2, with 10 bases that match TRBD1. This CDR3 region has 15 residues. V dropped 1 base and J dropped 5; count of bases not matched to a gene: 4. Germline-derived CDR1 and CDR2 are SGHDN and FVKESK. Written as DNA, the CDR3 is TGTGCCAGCAGCCAAGGACAGGGGGCGAGGTATGGCTACACCTTC. This codes for CASSQGQGARYGYTF.

This clone was counted a single time. The genes are TRBV3-1 (or the pseudogene TRBV3-2) and TRBJ1-4, with 10 bases lining up with TRBD1. The CDR3 has 14 residues. Germline CDR1 reads LGHDT; CDR2 reads YNNKEL (reference sequence). Trimming at V came to 1 base and at J to 11 bases, leaving 4 bases not matched to a gene. In DNA form, the CDR3 reads TGTGCCAGCAGCCAAGGGGACAGGGGTGGGAAACTGTTTTTT. Its protein is CASSQGDRGGKLFF.

V usage is TRBV2 and J usage is TRBJ2-2, with 8 bases fitting TRBD2. Germline V gene sequence: CDR1 SNHLY, CDR2 FYNNEI. The CDR3 spans 17 residues. The V segment lost 4 bases and the J segment 4 bases; nucleotides outside the gene matches: 11. CDR3 DNA: TGTGCCAGCAGTGTTCCCCTTGGCGGGGGGACCACCGGGGAGCTGTTTTTT. Translated, it gives CASSVPLGGGTTGELFF.

In its sample, this clone was seen a few times. The rearrangement joins TRBV6-2 or TRBV6-3 to TRBJ1-4; 7 bases match TRBD1. From germline, CDR1 is MNHEY and CDR2 SVGEGT. V was clipped by 2 bases and J by 6 bases; unmatched bases: 3. There are 14 residues in the CDR3. CDR3 sequence reads: CASSYRDRDEKLFF. The DNA for the CDR3 is TGTGCCAGCAGTTACCGGGACAGAGATGAAAAACTGTTTTTT.

This chain uses TRBV9 with TRBJ2-7; 10 nucleotides agree with TRBD1. V lost 1 base and J lost 3; bases outside the gene matches: 4. CDR3 length equals 15 residues. From germline, CDR1 is SGDLS and CDR2 YYNGEE. The CDR3 coding sequence is TGTGCCAGCAGCGTAAGGGACAGGGGATTCTACGAGCAGTACTTC. Protein product: CASSVRDRGFYEQYF.

The chain links TRBV28 to TRBJ1-5, with 9 positions matching TRBD1. The CDR3 length is 17 residues. J was trimmed by 7 bases and V by 4 bases; bases with no gene match: 14. Germline CDR1 is MDHEN and CDR2 is SYDVKM. CDR3 sequence reads: CASSWGYGTGSSQPQHF. DNA of the CDR3: TGTGCCAGCAGTTGGGGGTACGGGACAGGGTCAAGCCAGCCCCAGCATTTT.

This clone has just one count. The gene calls are TRBV7-9 and TRBJ2-2, with 11 positions matching TRBD2. The CDR3 has 17 amino acids. V shed 6 bases, J shed 2 bases, and the junction held 8 bases outside the gene matches. Germline assignment: CDR1 SEHNR and CDR2 FQNEAQ (reference sequence). CDR3 bases: TGTGCCAGCAGACCCGGACTAGCGGGCGTAAACACCGGGGAGCTGTTTTTT. This sequence encodes CASRPGLAGVNTGELFF. Together with reference TRBV7-9 and TRBJ2-2, the CDR3 gives the full variable domain: DTGVSQNPRHKITKRGQNVTFRCDPISEHNRLYWYRQTLGQGPEFLTYFQNEAQLEKSRLLSDRFSAERPKGSFSTLEIQRTEQGDSAMYLCASRPGLAGVNTGELFFGEGSRLTVL.

The chain carries TRBV6-1 and TRBJ2-3; D is tentatively TRBD1 or TRBD2 (5 bases each). The CDR3 spans 16 residues. The V gene lost 4 bases and the J gene lost 2 bases, with 16 bases spanning the gap. Germline lookup yields CDR1 MNHNS and CDR2 SASEGT. The CDR3 sequence: CASSVGTSPSTDTQYF. The CDR3 DNA sequence: TGTGCCAGCAGTGTAGGGACCAGCCCCTCCACAGATACGCAGTATTTT.

The rearrangement joins TRBV28 to TRBJ2-5, with 7 bases fitting TRBD1. This CDR3 spans 15 amino acids. Per the germline V gene, CDR1 is MDHEN and CDR2 is SYDVKM. J lost 4 bases, V lost 5 bases, and 10 bases had no gene match. DNA of the CDR3: TGTGCCAGCAGTCGGACAGGCGAACCGGGAGAGACCCAGTACTTC. Its translation: CASSRTGEPGETQYF.

The chain carries TRBV5-1 and TRBJ2-7; 12 nucleotides match TRBD2. The CDR3 contains 15 residues. Per germline, CDR1 SGHRS and CDR2 YFSETQ. J was trimmed by 6 bases and V by 0 bases; bases with no gene match: 4. The CDR3, as DNA: TGCGCCAGCAGCTTGGGACTAGCGGGAGTCGGCGAGCAGTACTTC. This sequence encodes CASSLGLAGVGEQYF. Based on the CDR3 plus reference TRBV5-1 and TRBJ2-7, the full variable domain is KAGVTQTPRYLIKTRGQQVTLSCSPISGHRSVSWYQQTPGQGLQFLFEYFSETQRNKGNFPGRFSGRQFSNSRSEMNVSTLELGDSALYLCASSLGLAGVGEQYFGPGTRLTVT.

This clone appeared once. The J gene is TRBJ2-2, the V gene TRBV6-5; no firm D call. V dropped 2 bases and J dropped 3 bases, with 4 bases sitting between them. Germline CDR1 is MNHEY and CDR2 is SVGAGI. CDR3 length: 13 amino acids. The CDR3 protein is CASSYTYTGELFF. The CDR3 DNA reads as TGTGCCAGCAGTTACACTTACACCGGGGAGCTGTTTTTT.